This T cell receptor beta chain was profiled in a study of shared clonotypes between healthy human individuals (TCRdb year 2020). Broadly, across the study: A few men and a couple of women, aged 18 to 49 years, made up the cohort. Different laboratories and diverse techniques were used to prepare libraries and sequence TCR repertoires, to increase sequencing depth and limit assay-specific biases. Blood TCR repertoires of about five healthy adults were deeply sequenced to estimate repertoire size and the extent of clonotype sharing between individuals. For each donor, CD4 naive and CD4 memory were each given three plates, CD8 naive was given two plates, and CD8 memory was given one plate. Per donor, leukapheresis produced somewhere between about 0.85 and 8.9 billion PBMCs. The full study reports these points: Even with the large sequencing depth, rarefaction of the sorted-subset datasets indicated that sequencing was incomplete. Naive subsets generally had larger estimated clonotype richness than memory subsets did. The small number of donors limited the genetic and exposure-history diversity represented. Based on pairwise subsampling, the degree of clonotype sharing among donors was expected to be affected by sequencing depth. When a few donors were compared, the shared fraction of clonotypes was 5% to 6.5% for naive CD4, around 4% for naive CD8, about 2.4% for memory CD4, and roughly 0.4% for memory CD8. Compared with non-shared clonotypes, clonotypes shared by all four sorted-subset donors had higher generation probabilities. Only blood was sampled, and tissue TCR repertoires likely differ from those in blood.

TCR CDR3 regions were amplified from genomic DNA by multiplex PCR using the deep immunoSEQ assay. Extracted genomic DNA from each cell subset was distributed evenly across all wells of several immunoSEQ 96-well plates, and each plate was treated as a replicate. For sorted subsets, around 200 ng genomic DNA, equal to 25,000 to 35,000 T cell genomes, was loaded into each replicate PCR. The purified libraries were quantified using a Qubit 3.0 fluorometer, sized with a Bioanalyzer 2100, and then quantified again using the KAPA Library Quantification kit. A separate single-read 150-cycle Illumina NextSeq 550 flow cell was used to sequence each immunoSEQ 96-well plate. Regarding the original processing steps: Because only junctional sequences without quality scores were contained in the immunoSEQ output, filtering matching that applied to full-length reads could not be performed. Sequences were annotated with PyIR, a Python wrapper for IgBLAST v1.9, using IMGT germline references to assign V/J genes and CDR3. Reads were removed for weak V/J assignments (E-value above 1e-6), missing CDR3, stop codons, out-of-frame junctions, or ambiguous translated residues. V3J clonotypes were defined by identical inferred V gene, J gene, and CDR3 amino acid sequence. Percentage overlap between repertoires was computed as shared unique clonotypes divided by the size of the smaller repertoire. RTK rarefaction, the Chao1 estimator, and Recon v2.1 estimates of unobserved clonotypes were used to assess repertoire richness. For all TCRbeta clonotypes obtained by the gDNA method from four donors, generation probabilities were computed with OLGA. TCRdb took this table from immuneACCESS and kept in-frame rearrangements with V and J called. Such tables lack part of the clones; where checked against another copy, unresolved V genes explain under half of the gap, and the rest is unexplained. Clone size and V and J calls were adopted from that table, with D and trimming inferred from the DNA. Here the sample has 2 million to 2.5 million clones; over 85% occur a single time. The leading ten clones occupy about 1.1% of the sample.

With regard to this clone: This clone's antigen is unknown. The input lacks base qualities; no much larger clone sits a single base away.

According to the germline V gene (reference sequence), CDR1 reads GTSNPN and CDR2 reads SVGIG. CDR3 length: 13 amino acids, cysteine to phenylalanine. The sequence is cut down to CDR3 DNA, 39 bases in frame from base 1. Trimming costs V 8 bases and J 4 bases, and their ends lie 17 bases apart. CD8 naive samples were obtained by positive selection for CCR7 among CD45RO-negative cells, yielding a CD45RA+CCR7+ population from which TemRA cells were excluded. The donors were healthy, HIV-negative adults who had no recently reported acute infections or vaccinations. Only Caucasian adults living in Nashville, Tennessee, USA were represented among the donors. Blood was collected by leukapheresis, and PBMCs were isolated by Ficoll-Histopaque density gradient centrifugation and then cryopreserved in liquid nitrogen vapor phase. Analytical flow cytometry was used to check the purity and quantity of every magnetically sorted T cell population. Genomic DNA was isolated from each sorted fraction and quantified by UV absorbance on a Nanodrop 2000c.

The chain couples TRBV30 to TRBJ2-5; the best D guess is TRBD2, with 7 bases matching. The sample was naive CD8+ T cells sorted from blood. What the cell subset or site label conveys for this sample: CD45RA+CCR7+. The clonotype was recovered from a man younger than 35 in good health. The nucleotide sequence reads as follows: TGTGCCGCGGGGGCCGGACATGGAGAGACCCAGTACTTC. It is translated as CAAGAGHGETQYF. Supplemented by the reference TRBV30 and TRBJ2-5 proteins around the CDR3, the complete variable domain is SQTIHQWPATLVQPVGSPLSLECTVEGTSNPNLYWYRQAAGRGLQLLFYSVGIGQISSEVPQNLSASRPQDRQFILSSKKLLLSDSGFYLCAAGAGHGETQYFGPGTRLLVL.